This entry features one TCR beta chain sequence. The target antigen is unknown. Repertoires were generated with immunoSEQ multiplex PCR, while TCRdb's copy carries only in-frame clones and drops some. The sample carries about 49,000 clones, roughly 90% recorded once. This entry comes from a study of radiotherapy plus CTLA-4 blockade in lung cancer. Study as a whole: Disease control reached 30% to 35%, with objective responses in 15% to 20%. Study outcomes and limitations: Blood-borne expansion of tumor-derived TCR clones followed radiotherapy plus ipilimumab.

Focal radiation and CTLA-4 blockade (ipilimumab) were tested in chemo-refractory metastatic non-small-cell lung cancer patients. CDR3 length equals 17 residues. The TCR originated in a human donor with non-small cell lung cancer whose response to radiotherapy plus ipilimumab could not be evaluated. This chain links TRBV21-1 with TRBJ2-3; the table's D call of TRBD2 was not tested on the DNA. TRBV21-1 is flagged as a pseudogene. Sequenced material: peripheral blood, taken from a patient treated with radiotherapy plus ipilimumab. CDR3 sequence reads: CASSKKASGSITDTQYF. The CDR3 nucleotides read TGTGCCAGCAGCAAAAAGGCTAGCGGGAGTATAACAGATACGCAGTATTTT.